This T cell receptor (beta chain) was found in a study of T-cell reconstitution after alpha-beta-depleted transplantation in children. The length of the CDR3 is 14 residues. The germline CDR1 and CDR2 sequences are LNHNV and YYDKDF (reference sequence). V was clipped by 10 bases and J by 7 bases; unmatched bases: 10. Unique molecular identifiers were built into the TCRbeta library. TCRdb fed the PCR reads into MiXCR, producing one record per CDR3 protein. The top ten hold 4% of the sample, which has about 610,000 distinct CDR3 sequences, about 10% seen once. This rearrangement joins TRBV15 to TRBJ2-1; 10 bases map to TRBD2. The TCR was taken from a human donor who donated a stem cell graft to a child with acute myeloid leukemia. The sequences come from PBMCs from the stem cell graft donor, collected from the stem cell graft. The CDR3 protein is CASRGLAQRNEQFF. CDR3 DNA: TGTGCCAGTAGGGGACTAGCGCAAAGGAATGAGCAGTTCTTC.